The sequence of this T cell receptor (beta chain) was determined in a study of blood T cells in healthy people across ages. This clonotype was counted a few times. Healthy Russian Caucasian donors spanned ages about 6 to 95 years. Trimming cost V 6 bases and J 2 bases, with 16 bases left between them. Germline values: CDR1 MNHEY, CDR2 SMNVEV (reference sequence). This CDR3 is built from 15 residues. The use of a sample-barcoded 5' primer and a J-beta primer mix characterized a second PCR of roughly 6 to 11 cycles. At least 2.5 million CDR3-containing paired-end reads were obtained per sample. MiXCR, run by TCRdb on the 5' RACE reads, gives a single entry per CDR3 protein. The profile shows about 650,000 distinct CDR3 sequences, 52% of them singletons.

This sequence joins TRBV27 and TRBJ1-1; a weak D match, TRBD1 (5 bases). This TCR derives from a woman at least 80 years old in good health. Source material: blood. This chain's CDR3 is CASRSGGGGNTEAFF. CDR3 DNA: TGTGCCAGCAGATCCGGTGGGGGTGGAAACACTGAAGCTTTCTTT.